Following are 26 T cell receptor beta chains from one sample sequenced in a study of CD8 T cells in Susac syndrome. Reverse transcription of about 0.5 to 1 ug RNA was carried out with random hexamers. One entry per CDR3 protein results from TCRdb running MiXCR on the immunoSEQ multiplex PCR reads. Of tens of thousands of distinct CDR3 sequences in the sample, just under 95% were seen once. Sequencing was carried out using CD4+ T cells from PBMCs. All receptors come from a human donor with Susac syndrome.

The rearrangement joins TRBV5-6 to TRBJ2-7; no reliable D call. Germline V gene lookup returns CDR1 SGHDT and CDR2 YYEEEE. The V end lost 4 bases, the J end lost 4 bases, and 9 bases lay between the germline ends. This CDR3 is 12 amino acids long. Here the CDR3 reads CASSVFRYEQYF. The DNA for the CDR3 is TGTGCCAGCAGCGTTTTCAGGTACGAGCAGTACTTC.

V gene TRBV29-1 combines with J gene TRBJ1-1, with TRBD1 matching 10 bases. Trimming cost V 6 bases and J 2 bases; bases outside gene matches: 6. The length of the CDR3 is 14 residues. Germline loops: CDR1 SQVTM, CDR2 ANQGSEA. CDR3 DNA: TGCAGCGTCGCCCAGACAGGGGGCAACACTGAAGCTTTCTTT. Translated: CSVAQTGGNTEAFF.

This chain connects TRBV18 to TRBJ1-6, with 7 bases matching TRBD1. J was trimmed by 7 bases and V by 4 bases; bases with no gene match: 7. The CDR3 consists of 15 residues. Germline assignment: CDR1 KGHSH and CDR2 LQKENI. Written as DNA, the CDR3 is TGTGCCAGCTCACAGATACAGGGGACAAATTCACCCCTCCACTTT. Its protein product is CASSQIQGTNSPLHF.

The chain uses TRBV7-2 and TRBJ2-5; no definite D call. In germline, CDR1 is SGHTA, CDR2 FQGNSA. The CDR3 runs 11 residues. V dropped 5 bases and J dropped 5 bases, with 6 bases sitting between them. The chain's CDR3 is CASSPAETQYF. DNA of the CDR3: TGTGCCAGCAGCCCTGCGGAGACCCAGTACTTC.

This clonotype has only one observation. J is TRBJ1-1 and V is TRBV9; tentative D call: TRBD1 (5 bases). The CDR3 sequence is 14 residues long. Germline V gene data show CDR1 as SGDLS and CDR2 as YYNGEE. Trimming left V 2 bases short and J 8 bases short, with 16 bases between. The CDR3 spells CASSVGTGNVEAFF. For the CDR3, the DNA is TGTGCCAGCAGCGTTGGGACGGGAAACGTAGAAGCTTTCTTT. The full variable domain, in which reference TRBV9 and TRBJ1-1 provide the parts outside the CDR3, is DSGVTQTPKHLITATGQRVTLRCSPRSGDLSVYWYQQSLDQGLQFLIQYYNGEERAKGNILERFSAQQFPDLHSELNLSSLELGDSALYFCASSVGTGNVEAFFGQGTRLTVV.

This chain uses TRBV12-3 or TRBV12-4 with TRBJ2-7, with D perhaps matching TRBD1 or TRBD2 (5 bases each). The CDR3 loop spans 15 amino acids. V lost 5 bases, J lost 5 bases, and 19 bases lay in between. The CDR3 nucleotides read TGTGCCAGCAGTAGTCCCAGGGCAGGGACCGACGAGCAGTACTTC. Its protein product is CASSSPRAGTDEQYF.

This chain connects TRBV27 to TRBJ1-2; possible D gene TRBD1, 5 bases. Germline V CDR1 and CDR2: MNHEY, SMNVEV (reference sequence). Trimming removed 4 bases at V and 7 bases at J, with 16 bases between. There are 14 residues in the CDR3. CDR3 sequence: CASSSASRQSGYTF. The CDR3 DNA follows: TGTGCCAGCAGTTCGGCGTCTAGACAGTCTGGCTACACCTTC.

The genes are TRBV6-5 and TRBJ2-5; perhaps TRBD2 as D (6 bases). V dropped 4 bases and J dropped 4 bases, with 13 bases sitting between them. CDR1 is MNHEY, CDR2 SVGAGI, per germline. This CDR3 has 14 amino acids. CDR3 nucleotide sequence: TGTGCCAGCAGTTCCTCGACTAGTTCAGAGACCCAGTACTTC. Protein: CASSSSTSSETQYF.

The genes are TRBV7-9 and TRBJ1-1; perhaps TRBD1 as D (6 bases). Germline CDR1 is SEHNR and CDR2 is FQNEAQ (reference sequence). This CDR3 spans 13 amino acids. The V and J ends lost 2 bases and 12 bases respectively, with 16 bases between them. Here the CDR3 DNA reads TGTGCCAGCAGCTTACAGCGGGACACGCCGTCTTTCTTT. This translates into CASSLQRDTPSFF. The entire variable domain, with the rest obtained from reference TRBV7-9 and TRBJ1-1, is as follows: DTGVSQNPRHKITKRGQNVTFRCDPISEHNRLYWYRQTLGQGPEFLTYFQNEAQLEKSRLLSDRFSAERPKGSFSTLEIQRTEQGDSAMYLCASSLQRDTPSFFGQGTRLTVV.

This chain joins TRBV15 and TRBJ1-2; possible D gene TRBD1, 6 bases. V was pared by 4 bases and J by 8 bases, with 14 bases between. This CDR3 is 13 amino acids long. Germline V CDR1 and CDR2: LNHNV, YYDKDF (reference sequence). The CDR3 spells CATSIGGSEGYTF. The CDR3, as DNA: TGTGCCACCAGCATAGGGGGAAGCGAGGGCTACACCTTC.

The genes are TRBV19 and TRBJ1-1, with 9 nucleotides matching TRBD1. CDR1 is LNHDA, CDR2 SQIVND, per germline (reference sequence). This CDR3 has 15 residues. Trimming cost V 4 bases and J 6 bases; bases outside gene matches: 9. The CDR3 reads CASSTGQGSWAEAFF. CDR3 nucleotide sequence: TGTGCCAGTAGTACAGGACAGGGGAGTTGGGCTGAAGCTTTCTTT.

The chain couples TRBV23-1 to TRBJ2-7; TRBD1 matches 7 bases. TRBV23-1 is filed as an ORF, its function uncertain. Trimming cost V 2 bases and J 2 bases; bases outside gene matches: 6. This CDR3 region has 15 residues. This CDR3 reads CASSQRGRRPYEQYF. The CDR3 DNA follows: TGCGCCAGCAGTCAAAGGGGGCGAAGGCCCTACGAGCAGTACTTC.

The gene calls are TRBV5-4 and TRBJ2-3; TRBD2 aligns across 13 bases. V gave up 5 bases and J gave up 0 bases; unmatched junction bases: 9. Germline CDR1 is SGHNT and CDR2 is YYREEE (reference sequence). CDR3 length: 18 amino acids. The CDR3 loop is CASRLYGLAGASTDTQYF. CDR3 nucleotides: TGTGCCAGCAGACTTTACGGACTAGCGGGGGCCAGCACAGATACGCAGTATTTT.

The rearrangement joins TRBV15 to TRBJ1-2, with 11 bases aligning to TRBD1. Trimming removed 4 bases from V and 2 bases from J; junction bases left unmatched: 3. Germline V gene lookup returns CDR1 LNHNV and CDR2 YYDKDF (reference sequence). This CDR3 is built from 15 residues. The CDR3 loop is CATSTGTGGNYGYTF. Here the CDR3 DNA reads TGTGCCACCAGCACGGGGACAGGGGGAAACTATGGCTACACCTTC.

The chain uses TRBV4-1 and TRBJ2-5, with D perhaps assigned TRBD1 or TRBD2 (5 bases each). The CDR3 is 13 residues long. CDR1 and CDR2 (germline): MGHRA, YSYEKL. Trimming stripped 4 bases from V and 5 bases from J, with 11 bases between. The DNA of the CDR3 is TGCGCCAGCAGCCCTGGGACCCGGGAGACCCAGTACTTC. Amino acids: CASSPGTRETQYF.

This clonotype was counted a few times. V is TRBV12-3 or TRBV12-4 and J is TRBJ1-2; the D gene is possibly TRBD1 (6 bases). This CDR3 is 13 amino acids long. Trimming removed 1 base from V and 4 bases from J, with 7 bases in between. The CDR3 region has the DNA TGTGCCAGCAGTTTAGGACAGGTCTATGGCTACACCTTC. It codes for CASSLGQVYGYTF.

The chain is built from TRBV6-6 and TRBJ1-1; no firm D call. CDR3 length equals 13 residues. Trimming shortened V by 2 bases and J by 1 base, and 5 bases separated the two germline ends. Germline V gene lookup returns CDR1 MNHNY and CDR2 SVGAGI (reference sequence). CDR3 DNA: TGTGCCAGCAGTTACCTGGAGAACACTGAAGCTTTCTTT. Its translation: CASSYLENTEAFF.

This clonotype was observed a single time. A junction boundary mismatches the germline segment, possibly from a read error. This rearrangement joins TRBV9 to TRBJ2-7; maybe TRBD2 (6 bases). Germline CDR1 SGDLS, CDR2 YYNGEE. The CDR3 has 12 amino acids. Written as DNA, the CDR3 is TGTGCCAGCACCGTACGGGGGAACGAGCAGTACTTC. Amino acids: CASTVRGNEQYF.

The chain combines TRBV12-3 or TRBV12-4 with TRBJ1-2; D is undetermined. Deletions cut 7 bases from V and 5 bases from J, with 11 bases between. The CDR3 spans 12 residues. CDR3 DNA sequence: TGTGCCAGCACCTCAGTGGGGTATGGCTACACCTTC. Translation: CASTSVGYGYTF.

CDR3 DNA sequence: TGTGCCAGCACTGACAGCCAAGAGACCCAGTACTTC. Amino acids: CASTDSQETQYF. The V and J genes are TRBV6-2 or TRBV6-3 and TRBJ2-5; tentative D call: TRBD1 (5 bases). Per germline, CDR1 MNHEY and CDR2 SVGEGT. This CDR3 spans 12 amino acids. Trimming left V 7 bases short and J 1 base short, with 7 bases between.

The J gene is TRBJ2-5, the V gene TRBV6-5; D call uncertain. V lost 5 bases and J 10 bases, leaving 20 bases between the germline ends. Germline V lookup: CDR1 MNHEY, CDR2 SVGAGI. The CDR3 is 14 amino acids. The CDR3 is CASSLGRNEGLQYF. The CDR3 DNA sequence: TGTGCCAGCAGTCTCGGACGGAATGAAGGGCTCCAGTACTTC.

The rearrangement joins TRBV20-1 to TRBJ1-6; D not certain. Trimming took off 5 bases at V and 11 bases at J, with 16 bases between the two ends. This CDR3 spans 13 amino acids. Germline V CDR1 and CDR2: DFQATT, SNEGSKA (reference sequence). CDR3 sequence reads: CSAPWMTRAPLHF. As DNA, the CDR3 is TGCAGTGCTCCTTGGATGACCCGGGCACCCCTCCACTTT.

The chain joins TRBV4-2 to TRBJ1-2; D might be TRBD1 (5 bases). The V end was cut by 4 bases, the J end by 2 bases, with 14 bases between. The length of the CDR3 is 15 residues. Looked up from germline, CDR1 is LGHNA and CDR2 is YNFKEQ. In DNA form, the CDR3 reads TGTGCCAGCAGCCCGGGCCACCGGGGGAACTATGGCTACACCTTC. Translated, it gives CASSPGHRGNYGYTF.

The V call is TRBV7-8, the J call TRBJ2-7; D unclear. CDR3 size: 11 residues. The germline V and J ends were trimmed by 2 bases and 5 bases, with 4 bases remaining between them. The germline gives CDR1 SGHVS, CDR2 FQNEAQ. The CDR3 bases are TGTGCCAGCAGCTTATCCCACGAGCAGTACTTC. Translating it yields CASSLSHEQYF. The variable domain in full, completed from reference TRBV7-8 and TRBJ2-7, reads GAGVSQSPRYKVAKRGQDVALRCDPISGHVSLFWYQQALGQGPEFLTYFQNEAQLDKSGLPSDRFFAERPEGSVSTLKIQRTQQEDSAVYLCASSLSHEQYFGPGTRLTVT.

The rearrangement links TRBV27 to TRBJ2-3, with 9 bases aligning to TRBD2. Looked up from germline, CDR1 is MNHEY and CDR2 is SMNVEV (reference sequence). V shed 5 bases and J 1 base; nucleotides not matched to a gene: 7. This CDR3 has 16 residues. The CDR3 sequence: CASSPNSGGRTDTQYF. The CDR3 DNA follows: TGTGCCAGCAGTCCCAATAGCGGGGGCCGCACAGATACGCAGTATTTT.

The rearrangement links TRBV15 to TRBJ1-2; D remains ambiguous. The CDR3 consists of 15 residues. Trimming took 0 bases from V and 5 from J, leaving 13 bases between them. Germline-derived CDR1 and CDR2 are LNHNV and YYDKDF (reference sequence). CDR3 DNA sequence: TGTGCCACCAGCAGAGATATGGGATGGTGGTATGGCTACACCTTC. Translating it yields CATSRDMGWWYGYTF.